This TCR beta chain derives from a study of cytomegalovirus exposure and HLA in healthy donors. Study-level information: Genotyping of roughly 400 donors showed that 80% to 90% belonged to the Caucasian-associated ancestry cluster.

Findings and limits, study-wide: An analysis that came later showed most CMV-associated TCR beta chains appearing HLA-restricted. Later findings reportedly placed an Asian-associated ancestry cluster below the roughly 730-donor mean for N-insertions.

Use of 60 Vbeta and 13 Jbeta primers characterized the PCR. Repertoires were generated with immunoSEQ multiplex PCR, while TCRdb's copy carries only in-frame clones and drops some. Among 150,000 to 200,000 clones listed, roughly 83% were seen once. This cohort consisted of healthy bone marrow donors. In regard to this clone: What it binds is not known.

The CDR3 loop spans 17 amino acids. Germline lookup yields CDR1 SGHAT and CDR2 FQNNGV. The trim removed 0 bases at V and 7 bases at J, leaving 7 bases unmatched. Input material: PBMCs. The sequence came from a woman aged 45-65 years in good health and CMV-seronegative. V and J are TRBV11-2 and TRBJ2-1, with TRBD2 matching 12 bases. The CDR3 region is CASSLEFTSGGSNEQFF. CDR3 DNA: TGTGCCAGCAGCTTAGAGTTCACTAGCGGGGGGTCGAATGAGCAGTTCTTC.